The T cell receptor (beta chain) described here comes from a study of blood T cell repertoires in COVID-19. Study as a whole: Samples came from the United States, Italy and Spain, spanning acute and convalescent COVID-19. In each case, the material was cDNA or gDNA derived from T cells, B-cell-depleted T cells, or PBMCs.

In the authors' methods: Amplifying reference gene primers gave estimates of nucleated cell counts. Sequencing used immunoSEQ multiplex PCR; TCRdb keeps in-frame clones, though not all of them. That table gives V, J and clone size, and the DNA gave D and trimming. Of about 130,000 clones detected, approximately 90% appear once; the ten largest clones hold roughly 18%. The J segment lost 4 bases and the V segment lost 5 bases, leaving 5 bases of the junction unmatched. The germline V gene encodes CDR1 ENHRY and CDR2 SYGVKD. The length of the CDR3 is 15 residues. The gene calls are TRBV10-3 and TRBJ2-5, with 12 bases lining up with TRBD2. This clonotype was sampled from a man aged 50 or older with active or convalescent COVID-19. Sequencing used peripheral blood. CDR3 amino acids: CAISIPGLAGETQYF. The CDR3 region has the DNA TGTGCCATCAGTATACCGGGACTAGCGGGAGAGACCCAGTACTTC.